These 8 T cell receptor beta chains originate from one sample sequenced in a study of blood T cell repertoires in COVID-19. Some clones are missing from TCRdb's copy, which holds only in-frame ones; the method was immunoSEQ multiplex PCR. Among under 130,000 clones listed, about 90% were seen once. The sequenced material came from peripheral blood. The receptor source for this set is an older woman with acute or convalescent COVID-19.

The chain has TRBV18 and TRBJ2-7, with 9 bases that match TRBD1. This CDR3 has 14 residues. The germline gives CDR1 KGHSH, CDR2 LQKENI. With 4 bases clipped from V and 2 bases from J, the junction kept 3 bases outside the gene matches. The DNA of the CDR3 is TGTGCCAGCTCACGGGACAGGGCCGCCTACGAGCAGTACTTC. Translating gives CASSRDRAAYEQYF.

For the CDR3, the DNA is TGTGCCAGCAGCCCCACAGGTGCGAACACTGAAGCTTTCTTT. As protein: CASSPTGANTEAFF. This chain links TRBV6-6 with TRBJ1-1, with D possibly matching TRBD1 (5 bases). V was trimmed by 6 bases and J by 1 base, leaving 12 bases between them. There are 14 residues in the CDR3. From germline, CDR1 is MNHNY and CDR2 SVGAGI (reference sequence).

The V gene is TRBV5-4, the J gene TRBJ2-7; weak D call: TRBD2 (6 bases). This CDR3 is built from 15 residues. Per germline, CDR1 SGHNT and CDR2 YYREEE (reference sequence). The V and J ends lost 1 base and 2 bases respectively, with 13 bases between them. CDR3 in amino acids: CASSLSAGNTYEQYF. The CDR3 coding sequence is TGTGCCAGCAGCTTGTCGGCGGGGAATACCTACGAGCAGTACTTC.

V is TRBV11-1 and J is TRBJ1-1, with D possibly being TRBD1 (6 bases). Deletions cut 6 bases from V and 3 bases from J, with 8 bases between. Germline V CDR1 and CDR2: SGHAT, FQDESV (reference sequence). The CDR3 contains 12 residues. In DNA, the CDR3 is TGTGCCAGCAGTTACAGGGACACTGAAGCTTTCTTT. It specifies CASSYRDTEAFF.

The chain carries TRBV3-1 (or the pseudogene TRBV3-2) and TRBJ2-2, with TRBD2 matching 14 bases. CDR3 length equals 17 residues. The germline V gene encodes CDR1 LGHDT and CDR2 YNNKEL (reference sequence). V lost 7 bases and J lost 3; bases outside the gene matches: 7. DNA of the CDR3: TGTGCCAGCACGACTAGCGGGAGGGCGAGAGACACCGGGGAGCTGTTTTTT. Protein: CASTTSGRARDTGELFF.

The chain has TRBV12-3 or TRBV12-4 and TRBJ1-6; D not resolved. Trimming left V 6 bases short and J 0 bases short, with 3 bases between. CDR3 length: 13 residues. In DNA form, the CDR3 reads TGTGCCAGCAGGAGCTCCTATAATTCACCCCTCCACTTT. It translates to CASRSSYNSPLHF.

The chain couples TRBV11-2 to TRBJ1-2, with D perhaps matching TRBD1 (5 bases). V was cut by 5 bases and J by 2 bases, with 9 bases left in between. CDR3 length: 13 residues. Germline-derived CDR1 and CDR2 are SGHAT and FQNNGV. The CDR3 coding sequence is TGTGCCAGCAGCATGGACACAAACTATGGCTACACCTTC. Translated, it gives CASSMDTNYGYTF.

The chain couples TRBV28 to TRBJ1-5; TRBD1 is a possible D gene (5 bases). The germline CDR1 and CDR2 sequences are MDHEN and SYDVKM. V lost 2 bases to trimming and J lost 7 bases, with 12 bases between them. The CDR3 totals 14 residues. CDR3 region: CASSLAQGKQPQHF. CDR3 sequence (DNA): TGTGCCAGCAGTTTAGCTCAGGGTAAACAGCCCCAGCATTTT.